Presented here are 8 T cell receptor beta chains from one specimen sequenced in a study of spatial heterogeneity in lung cancer. MiXCR was run by TCRdb on the 5' RACE reads, yielding one entry per CDR3 protein. The sample records about 25,000 distinct CDR3 sequences, under 8% being singletons. The time point: sample taken at primary tumor resection. Unsorted whole RNA samples from tumor, nontumor lung or frozen PBMC were sequenced. This material consisted of PBMCs, taken at surgery. The source is a male donor with early-stage non-small cell lung cancer.

This clonotype was seen more than once but under ten times. The genes are TRBV12-3 or TRBV12-4 and TRBJ2-5; D uncertain. V lost 3 bases to trimming and J lost 5 bases, with 10 bases between them. The CDR3 loop spans 13 amino acids. The CDR3 is CASSLLGLETQYF. For the CDR3, the DNA is TGTGCCAGCAGTTTGTTAGGGCTGGAGACCCAGTACTTC.

This clonotype was seen ten or more times. V usage is TRBV12-3 or TRBV12-4 and J usage is TRBJ1-3; D not certain. The CDR3 contains 12 residues. V lost 6 bases and J lost 0, with 3 bases in between. The CDR3 DNA follows: TGTGCCAGCAGCCCCTCTGGAAACACCATATATTTT. Encoded protein: CASSPSGNTIYF.

This clonotype ranks as medium-sized. V and J are TRBV11-1 and TRBJ2-1; the D is unclear. This CDR3 has 12 amino acids. CDR1 is SGHAT, CDR2 FQDESV, per germline (reference sequence). V was clipped by 5 bases and J by 6 bases, with 8 bases between them. This CDR3 reads CASSPISNEQFF. The CDR3 nucleotides read TGTGCCAGCAGCCCTATCAGCAATGAGCAGTTCTTC.

V and J are TRBV28 and TRBJ2-4; no clear D. V was cut by 7 bases and J by 6 bases, with 7 bases left in between. The CDR3 consists of 11 residues. Germline assignment: CDR1 MDHEN and CDR2 SYDVKM. The CDR3 region has the DNA TGTGCCAGCAAAGGGTTAAACATTCAGTACTTC. Its translation: CASKGLNIQYF.

In this sample, this clonotype turned up many times. The chain joins TRBV24-1 to TRBJ2-3; 10 nucleotides match TRBD2. This CDR3 region has 15 residues. Trimming cost V 8 bases and J 2 bases; bases outside gene matches: 6. Germline lookup yields CDR1 KGHDR and CDR2 SFDVKD. CDR3 sequence: CATTEGLANTDTQYF. The CDR3 nucleotides are TGTGCCACCACTGAGGGACTAGCGAACACAGATACGCAGTATTTT.

For this clonotype: Just one base apart from a much larger clone, this may be a read error. This likely comes from a read error, as the CDR3 has no conserved phenylalanine or tryptophan at its end. The CDR3 DNA sequence: TGCGCCAGCAGTTCGGGGGCCACAGATACGCAGTATTCT. It codes for CASSSGATDTQYS. J is TRBJ2-3 and V is TRBV5-1; D may match TRBD1 or TRBD2 (6 bases each). V lost 5 bases and J lost 2, with 9 bases in between. The CDR3 is 13 residues long. Germline-derived CDR1 and CDR2 are SGHRS and YFSETQ.

This clonotype ranks as medium-sized. The rearrangement links TRBV5-1 to TRBJ2-7; a possible D gene is TRBD1 (6 bases). CDR3 length: 14 residues. V shed 0 bases and J shed 2 bases, with 9 bases lying between them. Germline CDR1 SGHRS, CDR2 YFSETQ. CDR3 loop: CASSLGTGTYEQYF. For the CDR3, the DNA is TGCGCCAGCAGCTTGGGAACAGGGACCTACGAGCAGTACTTC. Looking up the rest from reference TRBV5-1 and TRBJ2-7 gives the full variable domain: KAGVTQTPRYLIKTRGQQVTLSCSPISGHRSVSWYQQTPGQGLQFLFEYFSETQRNKGNFPGRFSGRQFSNSRSEMNVSTLELGDSALYLCASSLGTGTYEQYFGPGTRLTVT.

This clonotype was counted once. One end of the junction is discordant with germline, which a read error may explain. The chain couples TRBV30 to TRBJ1-1; D gene uncertain. In germline, CDR1 is GTSNPN, CDR2 SVGIG (reference sequence). The CDR3 runs 12 residues. This CDR3 is CARRRLNTEAFF. The CDR3 bases are TGTGCCCGGAGACGGCTGAACACTGAAGCTTTCTTT.